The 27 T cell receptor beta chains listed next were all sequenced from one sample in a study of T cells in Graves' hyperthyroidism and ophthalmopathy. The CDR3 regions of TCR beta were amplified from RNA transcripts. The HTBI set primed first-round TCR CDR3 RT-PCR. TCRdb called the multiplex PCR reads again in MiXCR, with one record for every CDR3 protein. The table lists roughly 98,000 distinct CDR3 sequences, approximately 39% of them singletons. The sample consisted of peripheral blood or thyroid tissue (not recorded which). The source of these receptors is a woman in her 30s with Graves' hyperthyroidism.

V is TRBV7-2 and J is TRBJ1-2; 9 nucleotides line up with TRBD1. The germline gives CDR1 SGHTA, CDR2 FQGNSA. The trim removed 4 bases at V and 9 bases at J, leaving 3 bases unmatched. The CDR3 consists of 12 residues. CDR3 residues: CASSSDRGRYTF. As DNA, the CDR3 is TGTGCCAGCAGCTCGGACAGGGGACGCTACACCTTC.

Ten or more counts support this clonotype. The CDR3 sequence: CSARAPSGSTTGELFF. DNA of the CDR3: TGCAGTGCTAGAGCGCCTAGCGGGAGCACTACCGGGGAGCTGTTTTTT. This chain connects TRBV20-1 to TRBJ2-2, with 10 bases fitting TRBD2. The CDR3 loop spans 16 amino acids. CDR1 is DFQATT and CDR2 is SNEGSKA in the germline V gene (reference sequence). J lost 5 bases, V lost 1 base, and 7 bases had no gene match.

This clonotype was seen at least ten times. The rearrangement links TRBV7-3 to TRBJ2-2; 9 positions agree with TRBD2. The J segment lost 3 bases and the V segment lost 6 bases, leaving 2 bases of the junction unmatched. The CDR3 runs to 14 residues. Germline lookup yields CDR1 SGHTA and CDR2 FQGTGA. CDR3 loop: CASRLAGDTGELFF. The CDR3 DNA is TGTGCCAGCAGGTTAGCGGGAGACACCGGGGAGCTGTTTTTT. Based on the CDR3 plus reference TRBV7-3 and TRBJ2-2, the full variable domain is GAGVSQTPSNKVTEKGKYVELRCDPISGHTALYWYRQSLGQGPEFLIYFQGTGAADDSGLPNDRFFAVRPEGSVSTLKIQRTERGDSAVYLCASRLAGDTGELFFGEGSRLTVL.

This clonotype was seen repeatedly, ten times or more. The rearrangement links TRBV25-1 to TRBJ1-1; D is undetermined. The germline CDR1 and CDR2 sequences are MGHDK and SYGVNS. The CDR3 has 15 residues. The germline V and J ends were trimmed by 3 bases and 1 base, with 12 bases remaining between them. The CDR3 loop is CASSDCSPRNTEAFF. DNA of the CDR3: TGTGCCAGCAGTGACTGTTCCCCCAGGAACACTGAAGCTTTCTTT.

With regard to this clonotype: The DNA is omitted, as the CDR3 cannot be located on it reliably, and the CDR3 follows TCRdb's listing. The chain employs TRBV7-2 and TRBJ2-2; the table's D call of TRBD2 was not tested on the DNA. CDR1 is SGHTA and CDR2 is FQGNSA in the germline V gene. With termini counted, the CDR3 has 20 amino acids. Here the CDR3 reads CASSAGPWYEQYFGPGSCFF.

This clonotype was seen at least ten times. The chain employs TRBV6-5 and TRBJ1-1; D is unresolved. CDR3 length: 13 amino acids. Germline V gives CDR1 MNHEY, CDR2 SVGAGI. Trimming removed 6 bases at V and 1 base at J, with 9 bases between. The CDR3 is CASRRSENTEAFF. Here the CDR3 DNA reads TGTGCCAGCAGGAGATCAGAGAACACTGAAGCTTTCTTT.

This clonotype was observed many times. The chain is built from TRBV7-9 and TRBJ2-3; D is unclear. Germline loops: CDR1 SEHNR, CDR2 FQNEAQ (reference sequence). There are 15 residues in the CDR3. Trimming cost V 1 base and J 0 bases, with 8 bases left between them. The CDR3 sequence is CASSLGVVSTDTQYF. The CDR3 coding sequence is TGTGCCAGCAGCTTAGGAGTTGTTAGCACAGATACGCAGTATTTT.

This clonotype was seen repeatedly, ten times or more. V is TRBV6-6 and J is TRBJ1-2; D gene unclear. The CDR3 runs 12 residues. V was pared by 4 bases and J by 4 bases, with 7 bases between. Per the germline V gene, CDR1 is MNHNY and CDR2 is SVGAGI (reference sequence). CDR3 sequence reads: CASSLSGYGYTF. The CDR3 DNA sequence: TGTGCCAGCAGTTTGTCCGGCTATGGCTACACCTTC.

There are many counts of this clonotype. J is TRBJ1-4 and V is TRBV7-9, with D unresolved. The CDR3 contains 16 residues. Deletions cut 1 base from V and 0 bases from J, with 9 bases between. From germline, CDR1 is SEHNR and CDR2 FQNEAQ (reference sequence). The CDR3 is CASSLDGSPTNEKLFF. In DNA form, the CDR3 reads TGTGCCAGCAGCTTAGACGGCTCACCAACTAATGAAAAACTGTTTTTT.

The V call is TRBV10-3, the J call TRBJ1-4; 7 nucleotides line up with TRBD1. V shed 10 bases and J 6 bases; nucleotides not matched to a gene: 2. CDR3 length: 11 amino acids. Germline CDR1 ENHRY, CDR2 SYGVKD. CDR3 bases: TGTGCCACTGGGACAGATGAAAAACTGTTTTTT. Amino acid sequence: CATGTDEKLFF.

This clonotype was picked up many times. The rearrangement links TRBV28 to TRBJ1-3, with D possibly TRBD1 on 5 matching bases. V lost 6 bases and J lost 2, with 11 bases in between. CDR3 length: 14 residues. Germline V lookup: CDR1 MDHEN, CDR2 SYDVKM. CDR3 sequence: CASRVRQPGNTIYF. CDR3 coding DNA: TGTGCCAGCAGAGTAAGACAGCCTGGAAACACCATATATTTT.

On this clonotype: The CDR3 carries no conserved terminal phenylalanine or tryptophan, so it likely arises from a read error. CDR3 nucleotides: TGTGCCAGCAGTTTGATGCGGGAGGGCCGAGAGACCCAGTACCTC. Its protein is CASSLMREGRETQYL. J is TRBJ2-5 and V is TRBV27; the match to TRBD2 covers 9 bases. Unmatched junction bases numbered 6, after V lost 3 bases and J lost 4 bases. The germline V gene has CDR1 MNHEY and CDR2 SMNVEV (reference sequence). This CDR3 spans 15 amino acids.

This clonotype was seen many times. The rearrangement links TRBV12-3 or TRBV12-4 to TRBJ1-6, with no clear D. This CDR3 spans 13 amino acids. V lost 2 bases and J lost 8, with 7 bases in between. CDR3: CASSLKGDSPLHF. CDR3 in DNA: TGTGCCAGCAGTTTAAAGGGAGATTCACCCCTCCACTTT.

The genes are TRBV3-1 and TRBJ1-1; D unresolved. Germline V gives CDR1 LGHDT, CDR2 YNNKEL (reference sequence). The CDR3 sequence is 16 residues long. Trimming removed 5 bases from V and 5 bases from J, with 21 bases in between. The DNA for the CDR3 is TGTGCCAGCAGCTCCCATGGTAGCCTTGGAGAAACTGAAGCTTTCTTT. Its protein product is CASSSHGSLGETEAFF.

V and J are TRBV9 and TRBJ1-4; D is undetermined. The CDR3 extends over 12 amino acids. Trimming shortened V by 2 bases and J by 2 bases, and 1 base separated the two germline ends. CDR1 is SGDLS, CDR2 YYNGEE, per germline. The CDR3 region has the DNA TGTGCCAGCAGCGTCACTAATGAAAAACTGTTTTTT. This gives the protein CASSVTNEKLFF.

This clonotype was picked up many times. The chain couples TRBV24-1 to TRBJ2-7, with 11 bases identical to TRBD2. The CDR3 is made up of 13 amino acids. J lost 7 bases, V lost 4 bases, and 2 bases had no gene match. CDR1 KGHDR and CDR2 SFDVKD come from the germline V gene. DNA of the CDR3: TGTGCCACCAGTGACCCTAGCGGGAGGGAGCAGTACTTC. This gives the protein CATSDPSGREQYF.

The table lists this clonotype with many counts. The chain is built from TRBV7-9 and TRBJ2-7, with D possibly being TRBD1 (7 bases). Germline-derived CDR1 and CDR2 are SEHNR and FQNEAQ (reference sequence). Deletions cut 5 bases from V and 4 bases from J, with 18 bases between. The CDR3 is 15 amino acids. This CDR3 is CASSISQGGKYEQYF. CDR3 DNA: TGTGCCAGCAGCATTAGTCAGGGGGGAAAATACGAGCAGTACTTC.

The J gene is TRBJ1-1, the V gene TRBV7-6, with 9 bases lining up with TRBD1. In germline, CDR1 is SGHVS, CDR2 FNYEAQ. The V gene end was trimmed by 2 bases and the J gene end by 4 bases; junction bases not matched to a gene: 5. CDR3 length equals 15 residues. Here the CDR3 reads CASSLSGTGTTEAFF. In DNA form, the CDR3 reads TGTGCCAGCAGCTTATCAGGGACAGGGACCACTGAAGCTTTCTTT.

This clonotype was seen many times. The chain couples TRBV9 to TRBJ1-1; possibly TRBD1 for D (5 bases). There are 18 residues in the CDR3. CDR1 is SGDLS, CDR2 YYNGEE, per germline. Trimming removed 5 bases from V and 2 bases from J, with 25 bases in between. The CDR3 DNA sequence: TGTGCCAGCAGAGACCCTAGGGACCCAGTGGGGGAAAACACTGAAGCTTTCTTT. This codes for CASRDPRDPVGENTEAFF.

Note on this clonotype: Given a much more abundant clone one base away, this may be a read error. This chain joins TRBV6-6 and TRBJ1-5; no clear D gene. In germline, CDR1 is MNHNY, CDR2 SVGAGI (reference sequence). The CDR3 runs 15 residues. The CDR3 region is CVSSYPGWSNQPQHF. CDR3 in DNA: TGTGTCAGCAGTTACCCCGGGTGGAGCAATCAGCCCCAGCATTTT.

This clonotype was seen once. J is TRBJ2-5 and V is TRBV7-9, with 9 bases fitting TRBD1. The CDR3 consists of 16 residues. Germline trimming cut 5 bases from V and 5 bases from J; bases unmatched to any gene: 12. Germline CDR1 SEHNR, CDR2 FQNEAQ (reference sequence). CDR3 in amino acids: CASSPPPGTGSETQYF. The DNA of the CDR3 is TGTGCCAGCAGCCCCCCCCCCGGGACAGGGAGTGAGACCCAGTACTTC. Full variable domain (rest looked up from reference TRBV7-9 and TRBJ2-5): DTGVSQNPRHKITKRGQNVTFRCDPISEHNRLYWYRQTLGQGPEFLTYFQNEAQLEKSRLLSDRFSAERPKGSFSTLEIQRTEQGDSAMYLCASSPPPGTGSETQYFGPGTRLLVL.

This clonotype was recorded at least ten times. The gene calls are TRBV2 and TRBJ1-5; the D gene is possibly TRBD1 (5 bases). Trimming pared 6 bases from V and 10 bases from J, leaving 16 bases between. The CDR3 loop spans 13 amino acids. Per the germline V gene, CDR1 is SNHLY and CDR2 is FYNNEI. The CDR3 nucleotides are TGTGCCAGCAGCAACCGGGGGGGTCACCCCCAGCATTTT. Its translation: CASSNRGGHPQHF. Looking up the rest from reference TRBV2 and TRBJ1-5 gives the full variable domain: EPEVTQTPSHQVTQMGQEVILRCVPISNHLYFYWYRQILGQKVEFLVSFYNNEISEKSEIFDDQFSVERPDGSNFTLKIRSTKLEDSAMYFCASSNRGGHPQHFGDGTRLSIL.

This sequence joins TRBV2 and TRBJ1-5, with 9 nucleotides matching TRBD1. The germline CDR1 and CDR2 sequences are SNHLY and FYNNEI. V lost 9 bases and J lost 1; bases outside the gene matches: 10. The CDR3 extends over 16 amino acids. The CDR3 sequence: CASRPIGTGSNQPQHF. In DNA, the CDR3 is TGTGCCAGTCGCCCTATCGGGACAGGGAGCAATCAGCCCCAGCATTTT.

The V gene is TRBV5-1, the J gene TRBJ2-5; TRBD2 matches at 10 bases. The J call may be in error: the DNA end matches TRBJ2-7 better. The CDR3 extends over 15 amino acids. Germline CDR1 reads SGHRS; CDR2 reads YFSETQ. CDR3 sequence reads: CASSLDSGRNFEQYF. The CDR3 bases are TGCGCCAGCAGCCTGGATAGCGGGAGGAATTTCGAGCAGTACTTC.

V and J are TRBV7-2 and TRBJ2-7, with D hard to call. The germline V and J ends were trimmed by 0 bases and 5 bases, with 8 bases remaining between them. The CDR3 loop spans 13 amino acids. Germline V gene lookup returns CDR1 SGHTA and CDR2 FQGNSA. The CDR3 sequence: CASSLAAANEQYF. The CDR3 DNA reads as TGTGCCAGCAGCTTAGCGGCGGCAAACGAGCAGTACTTC.

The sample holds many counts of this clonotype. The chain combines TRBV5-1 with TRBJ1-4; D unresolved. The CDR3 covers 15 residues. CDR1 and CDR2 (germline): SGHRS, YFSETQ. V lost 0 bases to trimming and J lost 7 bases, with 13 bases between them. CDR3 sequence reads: CASSLDGRPGEKLFF. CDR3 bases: TGCGCCAGCAGCTTGGATGGCAGGCCCGGTGAAAAACTGTTTTTT. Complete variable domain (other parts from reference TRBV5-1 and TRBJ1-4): KAGVTQTPRYLIKTRGQQVTLSCSPISGHRSVSWYQQTPGQGLQFLFEYFSETQRNKGNFPGRFSGRQFSNSRSEMNVSTLELGDSALYLCASSLDGRPGEKLFFGSGTQLSVL.

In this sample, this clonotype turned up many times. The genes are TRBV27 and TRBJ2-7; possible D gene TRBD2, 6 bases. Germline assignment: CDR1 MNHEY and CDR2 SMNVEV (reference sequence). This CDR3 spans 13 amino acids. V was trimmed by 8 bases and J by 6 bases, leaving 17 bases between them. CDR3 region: CASWPLDGGEQYF. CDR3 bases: TGTGCCAGCTGGCCGTTGGACGGGGGCGAGCAGTACTTC.